A single sample is the source of the 2 T cell receptor beta chains below, sequenced in a study of control samples from healthy donors and cancer patients. Assay: immunoSEQ multiplex PCR; the TCRdb copy retains only in-frame clones and omits some. In the table there are under 200,000 clones, 96% of which are singletons. Specimen: blood. The receptors derive from a woman aged 25 to 39 in good health.

The J gene is TRBJ2-3, the V gene TRBV11-2; TRBD2 matches 12 bases. Germline CDR1 reads SGHAT; CDR2 reads FQNNGV. V trimming: 1 base; J trimming: 5 bases; junction bases outside the gene matches: 7. The CDR3 covers 17 residues. The CDR3 DNA is TGTGCCAGCAGCTTAGTACCTAGCGGGAGGGCCGGAGATACGCAGTATTTT. Translated, it gives CASSLVPSGRAGDTQYF.

This chain links TRBV20-1 with TRBJ1-6; D gene unclear. CDR1 is DFQATT and CDR2 is SNEGSKA in the germline V gene (reference sequence). Trimming took off 3 bases at V and 0 bases at J, with 9 bases between the two ends. This CDR3 comprises 15 residues. The CDR3: CSASGSVSYNSPLHF. CDR3 DNA: TGCAGTGCTAGTGGCTCGGTCTCCTATAATTCACCCCTCCACTTT.